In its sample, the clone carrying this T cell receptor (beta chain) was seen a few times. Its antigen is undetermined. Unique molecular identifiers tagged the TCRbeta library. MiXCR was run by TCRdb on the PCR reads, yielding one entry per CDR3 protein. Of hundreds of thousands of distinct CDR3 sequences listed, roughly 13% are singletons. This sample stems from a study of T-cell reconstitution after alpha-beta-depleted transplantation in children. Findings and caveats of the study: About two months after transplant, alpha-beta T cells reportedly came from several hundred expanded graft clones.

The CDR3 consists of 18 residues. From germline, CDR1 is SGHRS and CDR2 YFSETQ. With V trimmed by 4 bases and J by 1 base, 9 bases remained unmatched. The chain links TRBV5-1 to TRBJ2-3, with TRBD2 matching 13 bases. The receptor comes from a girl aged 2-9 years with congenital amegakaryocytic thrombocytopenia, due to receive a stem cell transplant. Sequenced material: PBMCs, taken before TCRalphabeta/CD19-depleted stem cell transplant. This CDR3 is CASSAWTSGSVGTDTQYF. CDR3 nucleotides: TGCGCCAGCAGCGCCTGGACTAGCGGGAGTGTGGGCACAGATACGCAGTATTTT.